The 32 T cell receptor beta chains in this list originate from one sample, sequenced in a study of response to subunit inactivated influenza vaccine. MiXCR was run by TCRdb on the RT-PCR reads, yielding one entry per CDR3 protein. The sample consists of about 610,000 distinct CDR3 sequences, around 15% of them appearing once. The sequenced sample was PBMCs from blood, obtained 12 days after vaccination. Source of these receptors: a man in his fifties or sixties who received an inactivated influenza vaccine.

V usage is TRBV20-1 and J usage is TRBJ2-7; weak D call: TRBD2 (6 bases). CDR3 length: 11 residues. V lost 7 bases and J lost 3, with 10 bases in between. Per germline, CDR1 DFQATT and CDR2 SNEGSKA (reference sequence). The CDR3 DNA follows: TGCAGTGGGGAGGTCCTCTACGAGCAGTACTTC. It yields the protein CSGEVLYEQYF.

Comment on this clonotype: A read error may be the cause here, since a much bigger clone is one base away. This chain connects TRBV7-2 to TRBJ2-2; 9 bases are a match to TRBD1. There are 16 residues in the CDR3. V lost 0 bases and J lost 3; bases outside the gene matches: 2. In germline, CDR1 is SGHTA, CDR2 FQGNSA. CDR3 protein: CASSLAGQGYTGELFF. CDR3 nucleotide sequence: TGTGCCAGCAGCTTAGCGGGACAGGGTTACACCGGGGAGCTGTTTTTT. The variable domain in full, completed from reference TRBV7-2 and TRBJ2-2, reads GAGVSQSPSNKVTEKGKDVELRCDPISGHTALYWYRQSLGQGLEFLIYFQGNSAPDKSGLPSDRFSAERTGGSVSTLTIQRTQQEDSAVYLCASSLAGQGYTGELFFGEGSRLTVL.

The chain uses TRBV6-4 and TRBJ1-1; D is ambiguous. Looked up from germline, CDR1 is MRHNA and CDR2 is SNTAGT. The CDR3 covers 12 residues. V lost 11 bases, J lost 1 base, and 11 bases lay in between. Here the CDR3 reads CAVGDQNTEAFF. The DNA for the CDR3 is TGTGCCGTGGGTGATCAGAACACTGAAGCTTTCTTT.

This clonotype was found many times. This chain links TRBV12-3 or TRBV12-4 with TRBJ2-5; TRBD1 is a possible D gene (6 bases). This CDR3 region has 15 residues. V dropped 2 bases and J dropped 1 base, with 11 bases sitting between them. The CDR3 here is CASSLSGTTQETQYF. CDR3 DNA: TGTGCCAGCAGTTTATCCGGGACAACCCAAGAGACCCAGTACTTC.

Ten or more counts support this clonotype. The chain combines TRBV29-1 with TRBJ2-7; 7 bases agree with TRBD1. V shed 4 bases, J shed 7 bases, and the junction held 10 bases outside the gene matches. The CDR3 contains 13 residues. CDR1 is SQVTM and CDR2 is ANQGSEA in the germline V gene. The CDR3 DNA is TGCAGCGTTGGATCCACAGGGGCAAAGGAGCAGTACTTC. Translation: CSVGSTGAKEQYF.

The rearrangement links TRBV7-3 to TRBJ2-1; TRBD1 agrees at 7 bases. This CDR3 contains 15 residues. The ends lost 0 bases at V and 8 bases at J; junction bases unmatched: 7. Looked up from germline, CDR1 is SGHTA and CDR2 is FQGTGA. CDR3: CASSLTGQSTDEQFF. Here the CDR3 DNA reads TGTGCCAGCAGCTTAACGGGACAGTCTACCGATGAGCAGTTCTTC.

The sample holds a few counts of this clonotype. The chain has TRBV25-1 and TRBJ1-1; D is possibly TRBD1 (5 bases). With 3 bases removed from V and 5 bases from J, the gap between germline ends came to 16 bases. The CDR3 is made up of 15 amino acids. Per the germline V gene, CDR1 is MGHDK and CDR2 is SYGVNS. CDR3 loop: CASSESLAGDTEAFF. DNA for the CDR3: TGTGCCAGCAGTGAGTCCCTGGCGGGGGATACTGAAGCTTTCTTT.

This chain connects TRBV11-1 to TRBJ2-1; tentative D call: TRBD2 (6 bases). The CDR3 extends over 19 amino acids. V shed 4 bases and J shed 0 bases, with 22 bases lying between them. CDR1 and CDR2 (germline): SGHAT, FQDESV (reference sequence). The CDR3 is CASSSRGGGTSSSYNEQFF. CDR3 bases: TGTGCCAGCAGCTCAAGGGGTGGAGGGACCTCAAGCTCCTACAATGAGCAGTTCTTC.

This clonotype was counted many times. J is TRBJ2-5 and V is TRBV18; the D gene is possibly TRBD1 (6 bases). V lost 4 bases, J lost 0 bases, and 21 bases lay in between. Germline CDR1 reads KGHSH; CDR2 reads LQKENI. CDR3 size: 18 residues. CDR3 sequence reads: CASSRTHQQGNYQETQYF. CDR3 bases: TGTGCCAGCTCACGCACCCACCAACAGGGAAATTACCAAGAGACCCAGTACTTC.

The J gene is TRBJ2-5, the V gene TRBV5-8; D perhaps matches TRBD1 (5 bases). CDR3 length equals 17 residues. Per germline, CDR1 SGHTS and CDR2 YDEGEE. Trimming took off 2 bases at V and 1 base at J, with 18 bases between the two ends. The CDR3 DNA reads TGTGCCAGCAGCTTCCGTCGTAGATCTGACAGCCAAGAGACCCAGTACTTC. It encodes CASSFRRRSDSQETQYF.

For the CDR3, the DNA is TGTGCCAGCAGCTTATCTTCCGGAGGCGCAATGATTGATACGCAGTATTTT. Its translation: CASSLSSGGAMIDTQYF. J is TRBJ2-3 and V is TRBV7-8; TRBD2 might be the D (5 bases). This CDR3 contains 17 residues. Germline lookup yields CDR1 SGHVS and CDR2 FQNEAQ. V was cut by 2 bases and J by 6 bases, with 21 bases left in between.

The sample holds many counts of this clonotype. This sequence joins TRBV4-2 and TRBJ2-5; no clear D. The CDR3 length is 12 residues. Per the germline V gene, CDR1 is LGHNA and CDR2 is YNFKEQ. Trimming removed 0 bases at V and 4 bases at J, with 3 bases between. The CDR3 loop reads CASSQDLETQYF. In nucleotides, the CDR3 is TGTGCCAGCAGCCAAGATTTAGAGACCCAGTACTTC.

The table lists this clonotype with a few counts. The rearrangement links TRBV9 to TRBJ1-1, with 7 bases matching TRBD1. The CDR3 is made up of 16 amino acids. V dropped 0 bases and J dropped 6; count of bases not matched to a gene: 11. From germline, CDR1 is SGDLS and CDR2 YYNGEE. Here the CDR3 DNA reads TGTGCCAGCAGCGTAGGCGATTGGCAGGGGGGGCCTGAAGCTTTCTTT. Encoded protein: CASSVGDWQGGPEAFF.

This sequence joins TRBV12-3 or TRBV12-4 and TRBJ2-1, with a possible D match to TRBD2 (6 bases). The CDR3 has 16 amino acids. The germline V and J ends were trimmed by 5 bases and 3 bases, with 17 bases remaining between them. CDR3 DNA sequence: TGTGCCAGCAGTCCAGCCGGGACTCACCACTACAATGAGCAGTTCTTC. Its translation: CASSPAGTHHYNEQFF.

The chain links TRBV20-1 to TRBJ1-3; perhaps TRBD1 as D (6 bases). Per the germline V gene, CDR1 is DFQATT and CDR2 is SNEGSKA (reference sequence). The CDR3 is 15 amino acids. Trimming removed 0 bases from V and 1 base from J, with 10 bases in between. CDR3 DNA sequence: TGCAGTGCTAGAGATCACACAGGGTCTGGAAACACCATATATTTT. It specifies CSARDHTGSGNTIYF.

This sequence joins TRBV3-1 and TRBJ2-5; D remains unclear. The CDR3 extends over 12 amino acids. The germline V gene encodes CDR1 LGHDT and CDR2 YNNKEL (reference sequence). V lost 0 bases to trimming and J lost 8 bases, with 7 bases between them. The CDR3 DNA reads TGTGCCAGCAGCCAAGATTGGGAAACCCAGTACTTC. This sequence encodes CASSQDWETQYF.

This chain links TRBV10-2 with TRBJ1-2; unclear D gene. Germline V CDR1 and CDR2: WSHSY, SAAADI. The CDR3 is 14 residues long. V lost 2 bases, J lost 4 bases, and 11 bases lay in between. CDR3 region: CASSEVRFSYGYTF. CDR3 DNA sequence: TGCGCCAGCAGTGAGGTCAGGTTCAGCTATGGCTACACCTTC.

This chain uses TRBV7-2 with TRBJ1-2, with D maybe TRBD1 (6 bases). This CDR3 comprises 15 residues. The germline V gene encodes CDR1 SGHTA and CDR2 FQGNSA. Trimming left V 2 bases short and J 4 bases short, with 14 bases between. The DNA for the CDR3 is TGTGCCAGCAGCTTAATCGCAGGGGCAAGCTATGGCTACACCTTC. Translating it yields CASSLIAGASYGYTF. The complete variable domain, with remaining parts taken from reference TRBV7-2 and TRBJ1-2, reads GAGVSQSPSNKVTEKGKDVELRCDPISGHTALYWYRQSLGQGLEFLIYFQGNSAPDKSGLPSDRFSAERTGGSVSTLTIQRTQQEDSAVYLCASSLIAGASYGYTFGSGTRLTVV.

This chain links TRBV5-6 with TRBJ1-1; 8 bases map to TRBD1. Germline V lookup: CDR1 SGHDT, CDR2 YYEEEE. The CDR3 is 16 residues long. Trimming took 4 bases from V and 4 from J; bases not matched to a gene: 12. CDR3 amino acids: CASSPGQGGFGTEAFF. The CDR3 coding sequence is TGTGCCAGCAGCCCCGGACAGGGTGGTTTCGGCACTGAAGCTTTCTTT.

The V and J genes are TRBV5-1 and TRBJ1-2; a weak D match, TRBD1 (6 bases). The germline V and J ends were trimmed by 6 bases and 3 bases, with 24 bases remaining between them. Germline CDR1 SGHRS, CDR2 YFSETQ. The CDR3 sequence is 17 residues long. CDR3 bases: TGCGCCAGCACCTCGGGACAAAATTTCCCCGGGGACTATGGCTACACCTTC. Translating gives CASTSGQNFPGDYGYTF.

The chain recombines TRBV11-1 with TRBJ2-6, with D tentatively TRBD1 or TRBD2 (5 bases each). The V end lost 3 bases, the J end lost 1 base, and 16 bases lay between the germline ends. CDR3 size: 18 residues. The germline gives CDR1 SGHAT, CDR2 FQDESV (reference sequence). The CDR3 protein is CASSFRPRGSSGANVLTF. CDR3 bases: TGTGCCAGCAGCTTTAGGCCGAGGGGATCTTCTGGGGCCAACGTCCTGACTTTC.

V gene TRBV11-2 combines with J gene TRBJ2-1; 13 nucleotides agree with TRBD2. V was clipped by 5 bases and J by 0 bases; unmatched bases: 10. There are 19 residues in the CDR3. Germline V gene lookup returns CDR1 SGHAT and CDR2 FQNNGV. CDR3 coding DNA: TGTGCCAGCAGCCTAGGACTAGCGGGGGCCCTAAGCTCCTACAATGAGCAGTTCTTC. Protein: CASSLGLAGALSSYNEQFF.

This clonotype was picked up a small number of times. The CDR3 spells CAISGEQEADTQYF. DNA of the CDR3: TGTGCCATCAGTGGGGAACAGGAGGCGGATACGCAGTATTTT. The rearrangement links TRBV10-3 to TRBJ2-3; D is tentatively TRBD1 or TRBD2 (5 bases each). This CDR3 is built from 14 residues. Trimming stripped 4 bases from V and 6 bases from J, with 14 bases between. Germline assignment: CDR1 ENHRY and CDR2 SYGVKD.

J is TRBJ2-5 and V is TRBV11-2; tentatively, D is TRBD2 (5 bases). V dropped 5 bases and J dropped 5 bases, with 12 bases sitting between them. Germline CDR1 reads SGHAT; CDR2 reads FQNNGV. This CDR3 comprises 13 residues. CDR3 sequence: CASSPSRAETQYF. CDR3 in DNA: TGTGCCAGCAGCCCCTCGAGGGCGGAGACCCAGTACTTC.

This clonotype was picked up a small number of times. This chain links TRBV6-1 with TRBJ2-2, with TRBD1 identical over 7 bases. CDR3 length equals 15 residues. The V segment lost 5 bases and the J segment 5 bases; nucleotides outside the gene matches: 8. Germline V CDR1 and CDR2: MNHNS, SASEGT. The CDR3 spells CASSPLGQMTGELFF. DNA of the CDR3: TGTGCCAGCAGTCCACTGGGACAGATGACCGGGGAGCTGTTTTTT.

The CDR3 spells CATSRDSRMSYNEQFF. The CDR3, as DNA: TGTGCCACCAGCAGAGATAGCCGGATGTCCTACAATGAGCAGTTCTTC. V and J are TRBV15 and TRBJ2-1; no clear D. Germline values: CDR1 LNHNV, CDR2 YYDKDF (reference sequence). The CDR3 is made up of 16 amino acids. The ends were cut back, 0 bases at V and 1 base at J, with 10 bases in the middle.

The sample holds a few counts of this clonotype. CDR3 sequence (DNA): TGTGCCAGCAGCCAACCGGGACAGGGGGTCCACGAGCAGTACTTC. Translating it yields CASSQPGQGVHEQYF. This chain connects TRBV3-1 to TRBJ2-7, with TRBD1 matching 11 bases. The CDR3 runs to 15 residues. Germline lookup yields CDR1 LGHDT and CDR2 YNNKEL (reference sequence). V shed 2 bases, J shed 5 bases, and the junction held 5 bases outside the gene matches.

This clonotype came up a few times. V and J are TRBV28 and TRBJ1-1; D gene uncertain. The ends were cut back, 8 bases at V and 0 bases at J, with 16 bases in the middle. The CDR3 has 15 amino acids. Germline CDR1 and CDR2: MDHEN and SYDVKM. Here the CDR3 reads CASARRRAMNTEAFF. The CDR3 nucleotides are TGTGCCAGCGCACGAAGGAGGGCCATGAACACTGAAGCTTTCTTT.

The J gene is TRBJ1-5, the V gene TRBV6-2 or TRBV6-3, with 7 nucleotides matching TRBD1. Per germline, CDR1 MNHEY and CDR2 SVGEGT. V was pared by 2 bases and J by 3 bases, with 7 bases of the junction left unmatched. The CDR3 length is 16 residues. The CDR3 loop reads CASSYETGRVNQPQHF. CDR3 nucleotides: TGTGCCAGCAGTTACGAGACAGGGAGGGTCAATCAGCCCCAGCATTTT.

V gene TRBV27 combines with J gene TRBJ2-7; D remains unclear. The ends were cut back, 3 bases at V and 7 bases at J, with 13 bases in the middle. Germline V gives CDR1 MNHEY, CDR2 SMNVEV (reference sequence). CDR3 length: 13 residues. CDR3 in DNA: TGTGCCAGCAGTTTTTACCCCTACTCTGAGCAGTACTTC. Residues: CASSFYPYSEQYF.

This clonotype was found a few times. The V gene is TRBV19, the J gene TRBJ1-1; D unclear. The CDR3 is 12 amino acids. Trimming took off 3 bases at V and 8 bases at J, with 10 bases between the two ends. The V gene's germline CDR1 is LNHDA and CDR2 SQIVND (reference sequence). CDR3 DNA sequence: TGTGCCAGTAGTATGTACCGGGCGGAAGCTTTCTTT. Translating it yields CASSMYRAEAFF. The whole variable domain, remainder taken from reference TRBV19 and TRBJ1-1, is DGGITQSPKYLFRKEGQNVTLSCEQNLNHDAMYWYRQDPGQGLRLIYYSQIVNDFQKGDIAEGYSVSREKKESFPLTVTSAQKNPTAFYLCASSMYRAEAFFGQGTRLTVV.

The table lists this clonotype with many counts. The CDR3 loop is CASSLGGQPSTDTQYF. The DNA of the CDR3 is TGTGCCAGCAGCTTAGGGGGACAGCCAAGCACAGATACGCAGTATTTT. V and J are TRBV7-6 and TRBJ2-3, with TRBD1 matching over 7 bases. The CDR3 runs to 16 residues. CDR1 SGHVS and CDR2 FNYEAQ come from the germline V gene. V was clipped by 1 base and J by 0 bases; unmatched bases: 4.